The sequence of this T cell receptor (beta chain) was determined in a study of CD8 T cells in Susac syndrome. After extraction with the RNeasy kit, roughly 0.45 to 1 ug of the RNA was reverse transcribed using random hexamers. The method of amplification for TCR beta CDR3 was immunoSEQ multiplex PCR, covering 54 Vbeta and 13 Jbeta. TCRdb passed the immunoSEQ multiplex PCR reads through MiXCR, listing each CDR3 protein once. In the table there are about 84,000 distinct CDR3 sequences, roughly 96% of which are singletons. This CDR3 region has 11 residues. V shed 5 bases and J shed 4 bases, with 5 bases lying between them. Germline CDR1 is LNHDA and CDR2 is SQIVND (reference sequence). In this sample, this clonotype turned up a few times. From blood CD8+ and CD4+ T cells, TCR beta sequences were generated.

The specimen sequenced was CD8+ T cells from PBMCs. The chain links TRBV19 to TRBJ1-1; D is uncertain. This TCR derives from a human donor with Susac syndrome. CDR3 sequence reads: CASSAGTEAFF. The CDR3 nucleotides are TGTGCCAGTAGTGCGGGCACTGAAGCTTTCTTT.